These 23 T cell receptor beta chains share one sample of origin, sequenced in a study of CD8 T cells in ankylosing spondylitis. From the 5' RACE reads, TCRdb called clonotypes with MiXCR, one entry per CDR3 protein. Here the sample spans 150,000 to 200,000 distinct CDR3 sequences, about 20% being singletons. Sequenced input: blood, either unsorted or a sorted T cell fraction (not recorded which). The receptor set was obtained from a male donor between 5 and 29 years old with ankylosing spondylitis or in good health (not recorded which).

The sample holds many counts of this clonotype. CDR3 sequence: CAISESVLMRGAYEQYV. The CDR3 nucleotides read TGTGCCATCAGTGAGTCGGTATTAATGCGGGGCGCCTACGAGCAGTACGTC. This sequence joins TRBV10-3 and TRBJ2-7; weak D call: TRBD2 (6 bases). V gave up 0 bases and J gave up 2 bases, with 17 bases separating them. This CDR3 spans 17 amino acids. Germline-derived CDR1 and CDR2 are ENHRY and SYGVKD.

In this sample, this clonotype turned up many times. CDR3 sequence: CASSQGTGGSEKLFF. CDR3 DNA sequence: TGCGCCAGCAGCCAGGGGACAGGGGGCAGTGAAAAACTGTTTTTT. The J gene is TRBJ1-4, the V gene TRBV4-3; 12 bases are a match to TRBD1. Unmatched junction bases numbered 3, after V lost 3 bases and J lost 7 bases. The CDR3 is made up of 15 amino acids. The germline V gene encodes CDR1 LGHNA and CDR2 YSLEER.

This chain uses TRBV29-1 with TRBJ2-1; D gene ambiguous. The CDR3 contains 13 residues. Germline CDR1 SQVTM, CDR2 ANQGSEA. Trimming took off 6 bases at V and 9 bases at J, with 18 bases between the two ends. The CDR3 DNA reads TGCAGCGTGGGCTTAGTAACTACGGGTGAGCAGTTCTTC. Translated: CSVGLVTTGEQFF.

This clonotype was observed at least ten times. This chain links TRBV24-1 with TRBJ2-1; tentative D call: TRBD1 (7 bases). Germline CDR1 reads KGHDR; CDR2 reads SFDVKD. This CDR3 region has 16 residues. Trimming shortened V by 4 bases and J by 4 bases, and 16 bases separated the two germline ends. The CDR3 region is CATSDPGQRVYNEQFF. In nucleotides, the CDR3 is TGTGCCACCAGTGACCCGGGACAGCGGGTATACAATGAGCAGTTCTTC.

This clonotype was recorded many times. CDR3 loop: CASSFIPGNTEAFF. CDR3 sequence (DNA): TGTGCCAGCAGTTTTATCCCGGGGAACACTGAAGCTTTCTTT. The chain employs TRBV12-3 or TRBV12-4 and TRBJ1-1; D gene uncertain. The CDR3 sequence is 14 residues long. Trimming pared 3 bases from V and 1 base from J, leaving 9 bases between.

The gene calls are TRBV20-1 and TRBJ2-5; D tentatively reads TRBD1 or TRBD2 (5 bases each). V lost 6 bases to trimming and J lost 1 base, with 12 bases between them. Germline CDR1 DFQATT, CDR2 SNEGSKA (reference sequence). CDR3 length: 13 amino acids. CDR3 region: CSAGTGTQETQYF. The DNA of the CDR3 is TGCAGTGCCGGCACCGGGACCCAAGAGACCCAGTACTTC.

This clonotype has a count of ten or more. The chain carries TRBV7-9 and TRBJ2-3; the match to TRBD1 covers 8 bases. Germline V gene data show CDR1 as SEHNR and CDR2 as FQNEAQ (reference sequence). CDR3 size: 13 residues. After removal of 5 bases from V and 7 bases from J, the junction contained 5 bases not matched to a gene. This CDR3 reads CASSVDRANTQYF. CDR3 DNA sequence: TGTGCCAGCAGCGTGGACAGGGCAAATACGCAGTATTTT.

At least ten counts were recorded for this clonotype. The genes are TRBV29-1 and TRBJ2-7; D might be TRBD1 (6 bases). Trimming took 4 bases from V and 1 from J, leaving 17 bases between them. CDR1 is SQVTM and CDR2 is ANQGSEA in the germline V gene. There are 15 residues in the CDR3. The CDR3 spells CSVVGQRLGSYEQYV. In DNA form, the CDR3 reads TGCAGCGTTGTTGGACAGCGGCTTGGGTCCTACGAGCAGTACGTC.

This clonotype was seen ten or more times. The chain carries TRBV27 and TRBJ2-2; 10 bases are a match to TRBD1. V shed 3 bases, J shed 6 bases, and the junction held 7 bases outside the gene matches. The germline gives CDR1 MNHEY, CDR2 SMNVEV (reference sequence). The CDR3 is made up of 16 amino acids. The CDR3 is CASSFLSGQGAGELFF. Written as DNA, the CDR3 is TGTGCCAGCAGTTTCCTTTCTGGACAGGGGGCCGGGGAGCTGTTTTTT.

DNA of the CDR3: TGCAGCGTTGTCCCTAGCGGAGAGACCCAGTACTTC. Its translation is CSVVPSGETQYF. The chain links TRBV29-1 to TRBJ2-5, with 7 bases fitting TRBD2. The CDR3 consists of 12 residues. Germline-derived CDR1 and CDR2 are SQVTM and ANQGSEA. The V segment lost 4 bases and the J segment 4 bases; nucleotides outside the gene matches: 3.

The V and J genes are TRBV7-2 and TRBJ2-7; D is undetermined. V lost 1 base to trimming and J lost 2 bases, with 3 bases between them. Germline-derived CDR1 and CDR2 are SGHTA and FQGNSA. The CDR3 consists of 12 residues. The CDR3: CASSLDPYEQYF. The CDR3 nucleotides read TGTGCCAGCAGCTTAGATCCCTACGAGCAGTACTTC. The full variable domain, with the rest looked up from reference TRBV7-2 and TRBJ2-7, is GAGVSQSPSNKVTEKGKDVELRCDPISGHTALYWYRQSLGQGLEFLIYFQGNSAPDKSGLPSDRFSAERTGGSVSTLTIQRTQQEDSAVYLCASSLDPYEQYFGPGTRLTVT.

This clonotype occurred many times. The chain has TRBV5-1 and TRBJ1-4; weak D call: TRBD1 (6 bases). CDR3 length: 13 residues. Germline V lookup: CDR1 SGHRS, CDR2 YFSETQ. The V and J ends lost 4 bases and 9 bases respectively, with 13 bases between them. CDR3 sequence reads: CASSLGQLKKLFF. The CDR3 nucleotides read TGCGCCAGCAGCCTTGGACAGTTGAAAAAACTGTTTTTT.

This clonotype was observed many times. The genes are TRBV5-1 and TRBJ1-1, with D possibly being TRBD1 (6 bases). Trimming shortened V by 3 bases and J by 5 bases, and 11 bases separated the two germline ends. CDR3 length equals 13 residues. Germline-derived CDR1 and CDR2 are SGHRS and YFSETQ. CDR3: CASSSGGGTEAFF. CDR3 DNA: TGCGCCAGCAGCTCGGGAGGGGGGACTGAAGCTTTCTTT.

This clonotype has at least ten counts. This CDR3 is CASSLGAGNTEAFF. CDR3 coding DNA: TGCGCCAGCAGCTTGGGGGCTGGGAACACTGAAGCTTTCTTT. The chain links TRBV5-1 to TRBJ1-1; D unclear. CDR1 and CDR2 from the germline V gene are SGHRS and YFSETQ. The CDR3 spans 14 residues. The ends were cut back, 0 bases at V and 1 base at J, with 7 bases in the middle.

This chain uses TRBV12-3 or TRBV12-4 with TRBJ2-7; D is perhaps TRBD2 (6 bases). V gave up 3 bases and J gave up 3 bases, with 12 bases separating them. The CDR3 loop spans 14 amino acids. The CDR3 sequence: CASSFERVNYEQYF. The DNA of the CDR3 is TGTGCCAGCAGTTTTGAGCGGGTCAACTACGAGCAGTACTTC.

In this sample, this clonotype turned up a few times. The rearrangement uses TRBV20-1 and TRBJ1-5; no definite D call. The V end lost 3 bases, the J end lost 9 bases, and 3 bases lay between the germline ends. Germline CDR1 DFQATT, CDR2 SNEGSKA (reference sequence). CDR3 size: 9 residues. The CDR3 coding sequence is TGCAGTGCTAGTTGGCCCCAGCATTTT. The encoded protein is CSASWPQHF.

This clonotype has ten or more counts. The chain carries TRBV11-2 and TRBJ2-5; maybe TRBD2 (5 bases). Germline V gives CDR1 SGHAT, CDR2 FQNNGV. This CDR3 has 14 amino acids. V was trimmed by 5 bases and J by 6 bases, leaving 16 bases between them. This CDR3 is CASSEGSSLQTQYF. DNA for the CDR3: TGTGCCAGCAGCGAAGGGTCTAGCTTGCAGACCCAGTACTTC. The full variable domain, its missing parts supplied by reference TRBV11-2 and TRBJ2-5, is EAGVAQSPRYKIIEKRQSVAFWCNPISGHATLYWYQQILGQGPKLLIQFQNNGVVDDSQLPKDRFSAERLKGVDSTLKIQPAKLEDSAVYLCASSEGSSLQTQYFGPGTRLLVL.

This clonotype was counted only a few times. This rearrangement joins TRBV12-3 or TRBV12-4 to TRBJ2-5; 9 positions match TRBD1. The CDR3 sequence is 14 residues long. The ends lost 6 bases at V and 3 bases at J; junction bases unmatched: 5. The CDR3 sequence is CASSLTGGEETQYF. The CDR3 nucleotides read TGTGCCAGCAGCCTGACAGGGGGGGAAGAGACCCAGTACTTC.

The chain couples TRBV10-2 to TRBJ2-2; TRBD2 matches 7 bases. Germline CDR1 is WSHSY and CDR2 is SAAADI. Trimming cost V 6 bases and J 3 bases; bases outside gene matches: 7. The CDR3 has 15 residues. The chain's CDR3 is CASSPTSSYTGELFF. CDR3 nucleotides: TGCGCCAGCAGCCCGACTAGCAGCTACACCGGGGAGCTGTTTTTT.

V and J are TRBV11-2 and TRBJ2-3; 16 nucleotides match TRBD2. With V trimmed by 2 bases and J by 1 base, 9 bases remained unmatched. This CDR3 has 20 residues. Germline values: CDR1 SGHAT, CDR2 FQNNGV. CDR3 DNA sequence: TGTGCCAGCAGCTTACCCCAGGGACTAGCGGGAGGGCCCGGCACAGATACGCAGTATTTT. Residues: CASSLPQGLAGGPGTDTQYF.

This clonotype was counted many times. The CDR3 bases are TGTGCCAGCAGCCCGGGGACAGGCCGGTTGGATGAGCAGTTCTTC. Its translation: CASSPGTGRLDEQFF. The rearrangement uses TRBV9 and TRBJ2-1; 8 positions match TRBD1. Germline CDR1 reads SGDLS; CDR2 reads YYNGEE. V lost 4 bases to trimming and J lost 8 bases; unmatched junction nucleotides: 11. The CDR3 sequence is 15 residues long. The full variable domain, with the rest looked up from reference TRBV9 and TRBJ2-1, is DSGVTQTPKHLITATGQRVTLRCSPRSGDLSVYWYQQSLDQGLQFLIQYYNGEERAKGNILERFSAQQFPDLHSELNLSSLELGDSALYFCASSPGTGRLDEQFFGPGTRLTVL.

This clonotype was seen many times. The CDR3 loop is CASSRSTGNQPQHF. For the CDR3, the DNA is TGTGCCAGCAGTCGATCGACAGGGAACCAGCCCCAGCATTTT. This chain joins TRBV6-2 or TRBV6-3 and TRBJ1-5, with 7 bases fitting TRBD1. Germline CDR1 and CDR2: MNHEY and SVGEGT. The CDR3 contains 14 residues. V was pared by 5 bases and J by 7 bases, with 8 bases of the junction left unmatched.

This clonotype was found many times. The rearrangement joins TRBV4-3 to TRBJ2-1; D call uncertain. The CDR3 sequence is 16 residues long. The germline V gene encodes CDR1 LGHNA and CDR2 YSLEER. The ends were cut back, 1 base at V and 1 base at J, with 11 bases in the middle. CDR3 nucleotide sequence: TGCGCCAGCAGCCAAGTCGCTCCGGGTTCCTACAATGAGCAGTTCTTC. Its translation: CASSQVAPGSYNEQFF.